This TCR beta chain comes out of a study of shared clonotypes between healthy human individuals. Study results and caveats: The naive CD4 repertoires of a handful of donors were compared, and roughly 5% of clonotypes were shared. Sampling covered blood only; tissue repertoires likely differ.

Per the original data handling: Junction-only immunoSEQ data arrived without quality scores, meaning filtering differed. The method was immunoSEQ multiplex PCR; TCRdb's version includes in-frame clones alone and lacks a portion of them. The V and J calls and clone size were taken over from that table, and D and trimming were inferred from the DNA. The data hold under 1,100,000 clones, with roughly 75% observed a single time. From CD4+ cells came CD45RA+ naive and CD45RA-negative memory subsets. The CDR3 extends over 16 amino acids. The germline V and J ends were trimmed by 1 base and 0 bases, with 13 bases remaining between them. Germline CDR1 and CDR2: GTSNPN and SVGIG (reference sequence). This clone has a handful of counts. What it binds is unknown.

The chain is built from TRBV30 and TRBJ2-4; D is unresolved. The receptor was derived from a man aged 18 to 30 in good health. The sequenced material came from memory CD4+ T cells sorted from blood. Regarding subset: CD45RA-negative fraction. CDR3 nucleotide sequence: TGTGCCTGGAGTGCCGAAGGGATACTAGCCAAAAACATTCAGTACTTC. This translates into CAWSAEGILAKNIQYF.